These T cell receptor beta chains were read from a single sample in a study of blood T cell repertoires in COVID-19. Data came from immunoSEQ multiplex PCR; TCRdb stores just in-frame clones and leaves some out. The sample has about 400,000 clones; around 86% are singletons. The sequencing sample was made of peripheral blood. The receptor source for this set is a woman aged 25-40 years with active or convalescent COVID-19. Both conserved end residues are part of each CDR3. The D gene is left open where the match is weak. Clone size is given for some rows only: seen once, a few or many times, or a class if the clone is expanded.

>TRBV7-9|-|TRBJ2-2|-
CAYARVTTGELFF
TGTGCCTATGCGCGGGTAACGACCGGGGAGCTGTTTTTT
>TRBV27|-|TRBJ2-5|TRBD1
CASSLQGAEETQYF
TGTGCCAGCAGCCTCCAGGGGGCGGAGGAGACCCAGTACTTC
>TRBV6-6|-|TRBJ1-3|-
CASSPDISGNTIYF
TGTGCCAGCAGCCCGGACATCTCTGGAAACACCATATATTTT
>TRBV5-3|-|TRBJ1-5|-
CARRSTSPGKCNQPQHF
TGTGCCAGAAGATCAACTTCCCCAGGGAAATGCAATCAGCCCCAGCATTTT
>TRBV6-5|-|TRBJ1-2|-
CASSYALERGYTF
TGTGCCAGCAGTTACGCTCTAGAGAGAGGCTACACCTTC
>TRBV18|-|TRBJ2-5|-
CASSPTPPETQYF
TGTGCCAGCTCGCCGACTCCCCCGGAGACCCAGTACTTC
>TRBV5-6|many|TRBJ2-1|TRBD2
CASSLGLAGNNEQFF
TGTGCCAGCAGCTTGGGACTAGCGGGGAACAATGAGCAGTTCTTC
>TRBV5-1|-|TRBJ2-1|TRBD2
CASSLGLAGDNEQFF
TGCGCCAGCAGCTTGGGGTTAGCGGGAGACAATGAGCAGTTCTTC
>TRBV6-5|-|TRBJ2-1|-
CASSTGLRNEQFF
TGTGCCAGCAGTACAGGGCTTAGGAATGAGCAGTTCTTC
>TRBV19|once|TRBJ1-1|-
CATRKRASHTEAFF
TGTGCCACCAGAAAGAGGGCTTCCCACACTGAAGCTTTCTTT
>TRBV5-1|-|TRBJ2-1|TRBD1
CASSPRGQGWDEQFF
TGCGCCAGCAGCCCTCGAGGACAGGGTTGGGATGAGCAGTTCTTC
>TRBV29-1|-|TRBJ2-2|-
CSVLWAGKNTGELFF
TGCAGCGTTTTGTGGGCAGGGAAGAACACCGGGGAGCTGTTTTTT
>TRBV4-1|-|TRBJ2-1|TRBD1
CASSQSGQGAKNEQFF
TGCGCCAGCAGCCAATCGGGACAGGGGGCGAAGAATGAGCAGTTCTTC
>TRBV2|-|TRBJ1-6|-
CASSDAGGISPLHF
TGTGCCAGCAGTGATGCCGGGGGGATTTCACCCCTCCACTTT
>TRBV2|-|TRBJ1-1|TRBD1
CASSAPDRIEAFF
TGTGCCAGCAGTGCCCCGGACAGGATTGAAGCTTTCTTT
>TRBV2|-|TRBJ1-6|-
CASSETGVYNSPLHF
TGTGCCAGCAGTGAGACAGGAGTTTATAATTCACCCCTCCACTTT
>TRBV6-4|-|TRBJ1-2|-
CASSDWRRGYTF
TGTGCCAGCAGTGACTGGAGACGTGGCTACACCTTC
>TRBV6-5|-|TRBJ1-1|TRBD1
CASRFPGTGDTEAFF
TGTGCCAGCAGGTTTCCCGGGACAGGGGATACTGAAGCTTTCTTT
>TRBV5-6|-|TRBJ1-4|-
CASSHRVGEDEKLFF
TGTGCCAGCAGCCACCGGGTAGGGGAGGATGAAAAACTGTTTTTT
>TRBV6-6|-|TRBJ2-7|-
CASSLSAESSYEQYF
TGTGCCAGCAGTTTGTCAGCGGAGAGCTCCTACGAGCAGTACTTC
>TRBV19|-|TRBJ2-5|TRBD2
CASSAGVGRAGETQYF
TGTGCCAGTAGTGCGGGGGTCGGACGGGCCGGCGAGACCCAGTACTTC
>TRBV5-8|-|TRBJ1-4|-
CASSFGSGSTNEKLFF
TGTGCCAGCAGCTTCGGGTCCGGGTCCACTAATGAAAAACTGTTTTTT
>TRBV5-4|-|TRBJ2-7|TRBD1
CASSSTDRPREQYF
TGTGCCAGCAGCTCGACGGACAGGCCCCGCGAGCAGTACTTC
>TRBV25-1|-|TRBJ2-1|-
CASSDRTSYNEQFF
TGTGCCAGCAGTGACCGGACTTCCTACAATGAGCAGTTCTTC
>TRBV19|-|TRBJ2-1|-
CASSPPDNEQFF
TGTGCCAGTAGTCCCCCGGACAATGAGCAGTTCTTC
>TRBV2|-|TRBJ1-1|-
CASSPPTELNTEAFF
TGTGCCAGCAGTCCCCCGACAGAGTTGAACACTGAAGCTTTCTTT
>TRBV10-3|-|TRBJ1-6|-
CAIVEGSSYNSPLHF
TGTGCCATCGTCGAAGGGAGCTCCTATAATTCACCCCTCCACTTT
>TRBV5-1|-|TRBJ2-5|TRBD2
CASKDSGAPYF
TGCGCCAGCAAGGATAGCGGGGCTCCGTACTTC
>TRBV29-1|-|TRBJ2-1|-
CSVVGQHAYNEQFF
TGCAGCGTTGTTGGACAGCATGCCTACAATGAGCAGTTCTTC
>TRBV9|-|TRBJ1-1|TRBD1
CASSPEGTVMRVAFF
TGTGCCAGCAGCCCAGAAGGGACAGTCATGCGCGTGGCTTTCTTT
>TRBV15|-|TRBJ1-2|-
CATSTKISFENTF
TGTGCCACCAGCACGAAGATATCGTTCGAGAACACCTTC
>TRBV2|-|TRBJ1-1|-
CASTKTGMNTEAFF
TGTGCCAGCACCAAGACAGGAATGAACACTGAAGCTTTCTTT
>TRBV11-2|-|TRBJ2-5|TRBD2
CASSPYSVAGGLEETQYF
TGTGCCAGCAGCCCCTATTCCGTAGCGGGGGGGCTTGAAGAGACCCAGTACTTC
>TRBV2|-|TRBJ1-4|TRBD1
CASSYAQGALLNEKLFF
TGTGCCAGCTCCTATGCACAGGGGGCGCTTCTTAATGAAAAACTGTTTTTT
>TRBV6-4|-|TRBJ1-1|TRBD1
CASSETSGTGTFF
TGTGCCAGCAGTGAGACCTCGGGGACAGGGACTTTCTTT
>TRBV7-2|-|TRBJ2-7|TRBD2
CASSYLASGGVTYEQYF
TGTGCCAGCAGCTACCTGGCTAGCGGGGGCGTAACCTACGAGCAGTACTTC
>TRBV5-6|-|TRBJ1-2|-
CASSLAAGGRVGGYTF
TGTGCCAGCAGCTTGGCCGCGGGGGGCCGGGTAGGTGGCTACACCTTC
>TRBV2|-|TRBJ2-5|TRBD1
CASSDEQGTGETQYF
TGTGCCAGCAGTGATGAACAGGGGACGGGAGAGACCCAGTACTTC
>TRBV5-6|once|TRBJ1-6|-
CASSFGQGKDSPLHF
TGTGCCAGCAGCTTCGGGCAGGGAAAGGATTCACCCCTCCACTTT
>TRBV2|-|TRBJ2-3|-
CASSVSDTQYF
TGTGCCAGCAGTGTCTCAGATACGCAGTATTTT
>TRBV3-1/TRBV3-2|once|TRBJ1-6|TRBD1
CASSQGGTGGNSPLHF
TGTGCCAGCAGCCAAGGGGGTACAGGGGGTAATTCACCCCTCCACTTT
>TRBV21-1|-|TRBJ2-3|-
CASSRGPAGGPGADTQYF
TGTGCCAGCAGCCGCGGTCCAGCGGGAGGGCCTGGCGCAGATACGCAGTATTTT
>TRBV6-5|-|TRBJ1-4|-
CASSYSSGRVNEKLFF
TGTGCCAGCAGTTACTCGTCTGGCCGGGTTAATGAAAAACTGTTTTTT
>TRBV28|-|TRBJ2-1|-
CASTREGAGEQFF
TGTGCCAGCACCCGGGAGGGGGCGGGGGAGCAGTTCTTC
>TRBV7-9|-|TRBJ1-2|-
CASSLVLYGYTF
TGTGCCAGCAGCTTAGTCCTCTATGGCTACACCTTC
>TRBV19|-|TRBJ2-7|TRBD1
CASTHQGQGSYEQYF
TGTGCCAGTACCCATCAGGGACAGGGATCCTACGAGCAGTACTTC
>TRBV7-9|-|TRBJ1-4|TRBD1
CASSSQGGDEKLFF
TGTGCCAGCAGCTCCCAGGGGGGAGATGAAAAACTGTTTTTT
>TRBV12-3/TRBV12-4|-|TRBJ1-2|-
CASSLRQVAGYTF
TGTGCCAGCAGTTTAAGACAGGTGGCTGGCTACACCTTC
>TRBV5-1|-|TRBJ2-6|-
CASSFTASGANVLTF
TGCGCCAGCAGCTTTACAGCCTCTGGGGCCAACGTCCTGACTTTC
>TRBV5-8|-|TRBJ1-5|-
CASSSAGDNQPQHF
TGTGCCAGCAGCTCTGCAGGGGACAATCAGCCCCAGCATTTT
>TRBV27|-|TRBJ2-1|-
CASSLSILEDSRYNEQFF
TGTGCCAGCAGTTTAAGTATACTGGAGGACAGTCGATACAATGAGCAGTTCTTC
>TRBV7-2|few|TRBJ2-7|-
CASNRNYEQYF
TGTGCCAGCAACCGGAACTATGAGCAGTACTTC
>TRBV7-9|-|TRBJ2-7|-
CASSAVTYEQYF
TGTGCCAGCAGCGCGGTTACCTACGAGCAGTACTTC
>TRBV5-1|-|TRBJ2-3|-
CASSLRVDTQYF
TGCGCCAGCAGCTTGCGCGTTGATACGCAGTATTTT
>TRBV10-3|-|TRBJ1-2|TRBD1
CAIRLGVQGENYGYTF
TGTGCCATCAGGTTAGGGGTGCAGGGGGAGAACTATGGCTACACCTTC
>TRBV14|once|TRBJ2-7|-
CASSQGAGRPGFYEQYF
TGTGCCAGCAGCCAAGGGGCGGGACGGCCTGGATTCTACGAGCAGTACTTC
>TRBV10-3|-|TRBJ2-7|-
CAISVVRDEQYF
TGTGCCATCAGTGTAGTCCGCGACGAGCAGTACTTC
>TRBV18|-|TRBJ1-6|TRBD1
CASSPRDRGSPLHF
TGTGCCAGCTCACCCCGGGACAGGGGTTCACCCCTCCACTTT
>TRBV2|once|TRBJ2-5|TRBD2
CASASGVRETQYF
TGTGCCAGTGCTAGCGGGGTCCGAGAGACCCAGTACTTC